Each of the 4 T cell receptor beta chains below was sequenced from the same sample in a study of blood T cell repertoires in COVID-19. Method: immunoSEQ multiplex PCR; TCRdb's copy keeps in-frame clones and lacks some. The data contain some 300,000 clones, 86% of them singletons. Sequenced material: peripheral blood. These receptors all stem from a woman in her 70s with COVID-19, enrolled during active disease.

This clone was detected only a few times. The chain employs TRBV5-3 and TRBJ1-5, with no clear D. TRBV5-3 is designated an ORF whose function remains uncertain. Trimming took off 4 bases at V and 5 bases at J, with 13 bases between the two ends. The CDR3 has 14 amino acids. The CDR3 DNA is TGTGCCAGAAGCCAGAAGGAGTCTTATCAGCCCCAGCATTTT. Translation: CARSQKESYQPQHF.

The chain has TRBV29-1 and TRBJ2-5, with TRBD2 matching 12 bases. Germline assignment: CDR1 SQVTM and CDR2 ANQGSEA. The CDR3 has 15 residues. V lost 4 bases, J lost 4 bases, and 7 bases stayed unmatched. As DNA, the CDR3 is TGCAGCGTTGCGACTAGCGGGGGCTCGCGAGAGACCCAGTACTTC. Protein sequence: CSVATSGGSRETQYF.

The chain uses TRBV28 and TRBJ1-1; 10 bases map to TRBD1. With 3 bases clipped from V and 6 bases from J, the junction kept 7 bases outside the gene matches. CDR1 MDHEN and CDR2 SYDVKM come from the germline V gene. CDR3 size: 15 residues. DNA of the CDR3: TGTGCCAGCAGTTTCGTGACAGGGGGCATGGCTGAAGCTTTCTTT. Its translation is CASSFVTGGMAEAFF. Using reference TRBV28 and TRBJ1-1 for the parts outside the CDR3, the full variable domain is DVKVTQSSRYLVKRTGEKVFLECVQDMDHENMFWYRQDPGLGLRLIYFSYDVKMKEKGDIPEGYSVSREKKERFSLILESASTNQTSMYLCASSFVTGGMAEAFFGQGTRLTVV.

The chain carries TRBV7-8 and TRBJ2-3; 7 nucleotides align to TRBD2. The CDR3 sequence is 16 residues long. CDR1 is SGHVS and CDR2 is FQNEAQ in the germline V gene. The V and J ends lost 5 bases and 0 bases, in that order; junction bases with no gene match: 8. CDR3 DNA: TGTGCCAGCAGCCCGCCTAGCGGAACTAGCACAGATACGCAGTATTTT. Translating it yields CASSPPSGTSTDTQYF.